These T cell receptor beta chains were read from a single sample in a study of T-cell memory formation after mild COVID-19. TCRdb re-called the 5' RACE reads with MiXCR, one entry per CDR3 protein. Counted here are about 210,000 distinct CDR3 sequences, more than 25% occurring once; the ten biggest clones make up about an eighth. The material sequenced was PBMCs or a T cell subset sorted from them (not recorded which). Source of these receptors: an adult woman who had mild COVID-19 (a few samples of this study predate the infection). Cell type and time point are not known. The conserved cysteine and the conserved F or W are not part of the CDR3 here. The order of the fields is V gene, J gene, CDR3 protein.

V gene: TRBV29-1; J gene: TRBJ1-2; CDR3 protein: SVGGAYGYT
V gene: TRBV6-2/TRBV6-3; J gene: TRBJ2-6; CDR3 protein: ASSYWDPRSSGANVLT
V gene: TRBV18; J gene: TRBJ1-1; CDR3 protein: ASSPAGWNTEAF
V gene: TRBV3-1; J gene: TRBJ2-7; CDR3 protein: ASSQEGSGAEQY
V gene: TRBV4-3; J gene: TRBJ1-4; CDR3 protein: ASSQATFHEKLF
V gene: TRBV5-6; J gene: TRBJ1-1; CDR3 protein: ASSVTGTEAF
V gene: TRBV7-3; J gene: TRBJ1-1; CDR3 protein: ASSFSKNTEAF
V gene: TRBV5-5; J gene: TRBJ1-5; CDR3 protein: ASSPEGFNQPQH
V gene: TRBV12-3/TRBV12-4; J gene: TRBJ1-5; CDR3 protein: ASSPGTLESWQH
V gene: TRBV6-6; J gene: TRBJ1-4; CDR3 protein: ASSYREAEGEKLF
V gene: TRBV20-1; J gene: TRBJ1-1; CDR3 protein: SATSWGGVGEAF
V gene: TRBV12-3/TRBV12-4; J gene: TRBJ2-7; CDR3 protein: ASSPLPQGAYEQY
V gene: TRBV3-1; J gene: TRBJ1-5; CDR3 protein: ASSQGSGGDGQPQH
V gene: TRBV7-3; J gene: TRBJ2-3; CDR3 protein: ASSSSGTGTTDTQY
V gene: TRBV3-1; J gene: TRBJ2-7; CDR3 protein: ASSVGFTGPYEQY
V gene: TRBV5-1; J gene: TRBJ1-1; CDR3 protein: ASSPDGQITEAF